This TCR beta chain was recovered during a study of blood T cell repertoires in COVID-19 (dated by TCRdb to the early 2020s). Regarding the research as a whole: Samples from collaborators originated in the United States, Italy and Spain and spanned both the acute and convalescent phases of COVID-19. The prospective study material was composed of cDNA or gDNA derived from T cells, B-cell-depleted T cells, or PBMCs. The dataset comprised deeply sampled blood TCRbeta repertoires from subjects exposed to, actively infected with, or recovered from COVID-19. The repertoires were released in a freely available public database meant as a resource for research on the immune response to SARS-CoV-2. Samples were obtained from the ongoing ImmuneRACE study (first 160 participants) and from about 1,300 subjects provided by 6 global collaborators. A de-identified subject ID, COVID-19 status, age in years and sex were almost always included in the sample metadata. Where HLA class I and class II types were available, the types were taken from metadata supplied by the sample provider, not from assay-based typing. What the research found in general, with its limitations: Clinical and demographic metadata were provided uncurated, with the amount varying by source and participant.

In the prospective study, participants were about 18 to 89 years old, resided in around 25 geographic areas of the United States, and were enrolled through a virtual design. In the prospective study, cohorts were assigned on the basis of participant-reported clinical history obtained from a screening survey and a study questionnaire. Recovered participants in ImmuneRACE Cohort 3 were defined by two consecutive negative NP/OP PCR tests, clearance by a healthcare professional, or resolution of symptoms. In the prospective study, mobile phlebotomists collected whole blood, serum and a nasopharyngeal or oropharyngeal swab from each participant. Over a roughly two-month period, participants in the prospective study had the option of providing additional blood draws and questionnaires. Before DNA extraction, prospective study blood samples were shipped either frozen or at room temperature. As concerns this clone: The antigen this receptor binds is unknown. The input lacks base qualities; no much larger clone sits a single base away.

At the junction V is shortened by 7 bases and J by 9 bases, with 13 bases in between. CDR1 and CDR2 were assigned from the germline V gene as MNHEY and SVGAGI. The CDR3 goes from the cysteine to the phenylalanine over 13 residues. The kept DNA is CDR3 alone, 39 bases in frame from the first base. TCRbeta CDR3 regions were amplified from genomic DNA using the immunoSEQ Assay, a bias-controlled multiplex PCR. Regarding the original processing steps: The number of nucleated cells in each sample was estimated from the amplification of reference gene primers within the assay. To quantify the absolute abundance of each unique TCRbeta CDR3 rearrangement, sequence reads were collapsed and filtered. Productive Simpson clonality was computed per sample as the square root of Simpson's diversity index over productive rearrangements. This is the immuneACCESS table as TCRdb keeps it, with only in-frame sequences that have V and J called. A part of the clones is gone; compared with another copy, unresolved V genes explain less than half, and the rest is unexplained. V and J calls and clone size come straight from that table; D and trimming were deduced from the DNA. The sample records roughly 300,000 clones, about 85% of which are singletons. Around 5.9% of the sample is in the top ten clones.

In this chain, TRBV6-5 is recombined with TRBJ1-6; no D gene can be assigned with confidence. The sequencing input was PBMCs or T cells enriched from blood (not recorded which). The sequence derives from a woman aged 30 to 39 who had recovered from COVID-19. The CDR3 protein is CASTGRRISPLHF. The nucleotide sequence is given as TGTGCCAGCACGGGGAGGCGGATTTCACCCCTCCACTTT.